This T cell receptor beta chain stems from a study of T cell changes during pregnancy in multiple sclerosis (dated by TCRdb to the late 2010s). Turning to the overall study: Changes in the T cell repertoire over the course of pregnancy were examined in this study in women with multiple sclerosis.

The library was prepared using the immunoSEQ multiplex PCR assay. TCRdb provides this immuneACCESS table in a form limited to in-frame rearrangements. Some clones are lacking; in checked studies, under half of them reflect an unresolved V gene, and why the rest are absent is not known. The table for this sample lists roughly 39,000 clones; about nine tenths of them were counted only once. The leading ten clones occupy 12% of the sample. Concerning this clone: Its antigen specificity is not known. No much larger clonotype is one base removed from it; base qualities were not supplied.

The CDR1 and CDR2 encoded by the germline V gene (reference sequence) are GTSNPN and SVGIG. The CDR3, cysteine through phenylalanine, is 15 amino acids long. This entry keeps only the CDR3 DNA: 45 bases, framed from base 1. Relative to germline, V is missing 2 bases and J is missing 8 bases, with 11 bases of the junction outside any gene match. Recombination linked TRBV30 to TRBJ2-1; TRBD2 aligns with 8 central bases. This clonotype was sampled from a female donor with multiple sclerosis, enrolled in a pregnancy study. Sequenced here: CD8+ T cells from peripheral blood mononuclear cells, sampled after pregnancy. The encoded CDR3 is CAWSLAGKDIDEQFF. The nucleotide sequence is TGTGCCTGGAGTTTAGCGGGAAAAGATATAGATGAGCAGTTCTTC.